The source of this T cell receptor beta chain is a study of CD8 T cells in Susac syndrome. Findings and caveats of the study: The relatively small number of individuals in the TCR sequencing and HLA analysis was acknowledged by the study.

As concerns this clonotype: Its antigen remains unknown.

The length of the CDR3 is 11 residues. Germline V gene lookup returns CDR1 LGHDT and CDR2 YNNKEL (reference sequence). V lost 0 bases to trimming and J lost 7 bases, with 3 bases between them. Random-hexamer reverse transcription was applied to roughly 0.5 to 1 ug RNA. Multiplex PCR with immunoSEQ amplified the TCR beta CDR3 across 54 Vbeta and 13 Jbeta. TCRdb passed the immunoSEQ multiplex PCR reads through MiXCR, listing each CDR3 protein once. The data hold about 190,000 distinct CDR3 sequences, with under 95% observed a single time. The sequence derives from a human donor in good health. The chain employs TRBV3-1 and TRBJ2-5, with D unresolved. Sequencing was done on a sample of CD4+ T cells from PBMCs. The CDR3 region has the DNA TGTGCCAGCAGCCAAGAAAGGACCCAGTACTTC. It codes for CASSQERTQYF.